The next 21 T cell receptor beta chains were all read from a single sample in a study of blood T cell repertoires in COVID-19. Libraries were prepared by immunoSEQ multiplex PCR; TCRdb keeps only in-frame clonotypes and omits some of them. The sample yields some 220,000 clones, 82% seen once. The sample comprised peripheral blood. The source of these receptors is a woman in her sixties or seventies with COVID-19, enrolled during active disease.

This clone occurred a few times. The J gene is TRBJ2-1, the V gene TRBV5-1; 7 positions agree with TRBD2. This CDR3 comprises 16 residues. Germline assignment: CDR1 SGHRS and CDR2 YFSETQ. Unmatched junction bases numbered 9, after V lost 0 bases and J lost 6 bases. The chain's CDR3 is CASSLAGGILGNEQFF. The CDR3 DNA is TGCGCCAGCAGCTTGGCCGGGGGGATCTTAGGCAATGAGCAGTTCTTC.

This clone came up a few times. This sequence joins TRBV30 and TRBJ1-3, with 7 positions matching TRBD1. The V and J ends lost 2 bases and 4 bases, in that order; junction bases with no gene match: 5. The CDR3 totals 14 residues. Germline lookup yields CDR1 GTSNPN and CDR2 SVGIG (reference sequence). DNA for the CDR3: TGTGCCTGGAGTCCGGGACAGACGGGAAACACCATATATTTT. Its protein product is CAWSPGQTGNTIYF.

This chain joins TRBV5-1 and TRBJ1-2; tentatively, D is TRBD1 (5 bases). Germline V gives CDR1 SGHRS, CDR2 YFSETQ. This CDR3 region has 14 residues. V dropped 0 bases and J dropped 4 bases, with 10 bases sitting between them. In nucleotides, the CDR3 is TGCGCCAGCAGCTTGGAAGGGGCCCTCTATGGCTACACCTTC. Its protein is CASSLEGALYGYTF.

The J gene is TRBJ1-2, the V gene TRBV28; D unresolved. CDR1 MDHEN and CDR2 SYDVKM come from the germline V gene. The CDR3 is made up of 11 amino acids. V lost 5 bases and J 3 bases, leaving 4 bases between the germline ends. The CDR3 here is CASSRDYGYTF. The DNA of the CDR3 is TGTGCCAGCAGTCGGGACTATGGCTACACCTTC.

The CDR3 DNA sequence: TGTGCCAGCAGTATCGACGGGAGGGATACGCAGTATTTT. Protein product: CASSIDGRDTQYF. This chain joins TRBV7-8 and TRBJ2-3; TRBD2 agrees at 7 bases. Germline V gives CDR1 SGHVS, CDR2 FQNEAQ. V was clipped by 6 bases and J by 6 bases; unmatched bases: 6. This CDR3 has 13 amino acids.

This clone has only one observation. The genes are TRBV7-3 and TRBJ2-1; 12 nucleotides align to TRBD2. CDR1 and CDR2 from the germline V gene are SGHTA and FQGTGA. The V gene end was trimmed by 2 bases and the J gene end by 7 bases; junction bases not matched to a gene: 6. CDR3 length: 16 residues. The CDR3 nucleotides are TGTGCCAGCAGCTTAGCCTCACTAGCGGGGGGTAATGAGCAGTTCTTC. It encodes CASSLASLAGGNEQFF.

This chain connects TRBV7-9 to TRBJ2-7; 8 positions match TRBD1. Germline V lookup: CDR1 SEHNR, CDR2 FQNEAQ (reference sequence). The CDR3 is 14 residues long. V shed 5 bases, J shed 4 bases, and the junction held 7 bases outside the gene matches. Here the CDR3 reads CASSDSGQAYEQYF. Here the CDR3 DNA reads TGTGCCAGCAGCGACTCGGGACAGGCGTACGAGCAGTACTTC. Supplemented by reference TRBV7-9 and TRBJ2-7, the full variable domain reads DTGVSQNPRHKITKRGQNVTFRCDPISEHNRLYWYRQTLGQGPEFLTYFQNEAQLEKSRLLSDRFSAERPKGSFSTLEIQRTEQGDSAMYLCASSDSGQAYEQYFGPGTRLTVT.

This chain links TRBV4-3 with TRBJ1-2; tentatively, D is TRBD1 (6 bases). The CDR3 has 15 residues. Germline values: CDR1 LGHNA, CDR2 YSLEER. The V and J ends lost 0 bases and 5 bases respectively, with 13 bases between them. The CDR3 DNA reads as TGCGCCAGCAGCCAAGAAGGGCGAGGGACATATGGCTACACCTTC. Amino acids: CASSQEGRGTYGYTF.

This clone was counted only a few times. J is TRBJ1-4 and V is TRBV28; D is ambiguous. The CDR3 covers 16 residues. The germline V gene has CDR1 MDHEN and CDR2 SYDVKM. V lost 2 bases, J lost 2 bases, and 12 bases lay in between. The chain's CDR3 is CASSLISSRTNEKLFF. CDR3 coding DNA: TGTGCCAGCAGTTTAATATCATCGCGGACTAATGAAAAACTGTTTTTT.

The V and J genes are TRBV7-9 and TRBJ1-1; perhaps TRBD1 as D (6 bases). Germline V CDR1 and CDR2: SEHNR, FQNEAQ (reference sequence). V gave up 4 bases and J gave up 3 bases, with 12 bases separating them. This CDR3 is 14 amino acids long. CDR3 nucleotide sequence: TGTGCCAGCAGCTCCAGGGGCCCGGACACTGAAGCTTTCTTT. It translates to CASSSRGPDTEAFF. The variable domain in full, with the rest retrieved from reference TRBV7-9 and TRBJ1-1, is DTGVSQNPRHKITKRGQNVTFRCDPISEHNRLYWYRQTLGQGPEFLTYFQNEAQLEKSRLLSDRFSAERPKGSFSTLEIQRTEQGDSAMYLCASSSRGPDTEAFFGQGTRLTVV.

As DNA, the CDR3 is TGTGCCAGCAGCGCCGACAGGGGAGTCCGCGAGCAGTACTTC. Translation: CASSADRGVREQYF. V is TRBV2 and J is TRBJ2-7; 8 bases line up with TRBD1. This CDR3 has 14 residues. Trimming cost V 6 bases and J 6 bases; bases outside gene matches: 10. CDR1 and CDR2 (germline): SNHLY, FYNNEI.

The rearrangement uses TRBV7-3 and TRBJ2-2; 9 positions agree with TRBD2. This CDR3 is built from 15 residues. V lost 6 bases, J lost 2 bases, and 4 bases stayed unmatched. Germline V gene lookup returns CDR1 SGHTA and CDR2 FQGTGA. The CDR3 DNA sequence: TGTGCCAGCAGTATGGGACTAGCAAACACCGGGGAGCTGTTTTTT. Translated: CASSMGLANTGELFF.

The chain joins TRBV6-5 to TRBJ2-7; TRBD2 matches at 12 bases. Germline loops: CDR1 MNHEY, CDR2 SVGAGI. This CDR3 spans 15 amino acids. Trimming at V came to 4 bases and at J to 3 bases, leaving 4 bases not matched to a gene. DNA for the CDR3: TGTGCCAGCAGTTCGTCGACTAGCGGGAGCTACGAGCAGTACTTC. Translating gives CASSSSTSGSYEQYF.

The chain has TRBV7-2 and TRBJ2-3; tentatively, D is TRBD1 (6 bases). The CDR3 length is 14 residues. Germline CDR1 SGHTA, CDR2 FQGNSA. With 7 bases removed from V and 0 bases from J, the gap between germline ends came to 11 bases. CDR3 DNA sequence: TGTGCCAGCAATAAAGGGGGAAGCACAGATACGCAGTATTTT. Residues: CASNKGGSTDTQYF.

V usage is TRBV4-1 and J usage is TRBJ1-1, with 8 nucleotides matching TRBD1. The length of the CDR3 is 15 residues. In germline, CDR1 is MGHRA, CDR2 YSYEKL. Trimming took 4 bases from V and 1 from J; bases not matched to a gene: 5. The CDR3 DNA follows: TGCGCCAGCAGCCCACGACAGGGGAGGAACACTGAAGCTTTCTTT. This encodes CASSPRQGRNTEAFF.

CDR3 coding DNA: TGTGCCAGCAGCGTAGTGATAACCCGGACAGGGGACCTATCCTATGGCTACACCTTC. Residues: CASSVVITRTGDLSYGYTF. V gene TRBV9 combines with J gene TRBJ1-2; 9 bases match TRBD1. V dropped 0 bases and J dropped 4; count of bases not matched to a gene: 16. Germline CDR1 SGDLS, CDR2 YYNGEE. CDR3 length: 19 amino acids.

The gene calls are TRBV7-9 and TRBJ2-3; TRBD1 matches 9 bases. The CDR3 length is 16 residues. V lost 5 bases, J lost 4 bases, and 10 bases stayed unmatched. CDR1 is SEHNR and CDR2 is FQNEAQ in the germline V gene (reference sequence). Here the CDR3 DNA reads TGTGCCAGCAGCAAAGGCGACAGGGGGAGCGCAGATACGCAGTATTTT. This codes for CASSKGDRGSADTQYF.

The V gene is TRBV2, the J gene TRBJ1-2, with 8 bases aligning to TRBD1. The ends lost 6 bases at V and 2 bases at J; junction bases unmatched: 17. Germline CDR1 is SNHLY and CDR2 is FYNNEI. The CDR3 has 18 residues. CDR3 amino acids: CASRVRSDRGHSNYGYTF. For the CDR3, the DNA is TGTGCCAGCAGAGTCCGCTCTGACAGGGGACACTCCAACTATGGCTACACCTTC.

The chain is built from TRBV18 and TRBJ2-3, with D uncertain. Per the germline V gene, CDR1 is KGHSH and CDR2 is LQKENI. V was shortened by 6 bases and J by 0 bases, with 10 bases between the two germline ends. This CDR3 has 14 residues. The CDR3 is CASSSVPSTDTQYF. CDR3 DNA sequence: TGTGCCAGCTCTTCCGTTCCTAGCACAGATACGCAGTATTTT.

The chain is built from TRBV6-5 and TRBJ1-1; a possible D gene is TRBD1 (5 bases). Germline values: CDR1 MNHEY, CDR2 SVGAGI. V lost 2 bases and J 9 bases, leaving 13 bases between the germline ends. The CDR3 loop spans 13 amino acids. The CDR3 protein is CASSYRAEGKAFF. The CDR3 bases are TGTGCCAGCAGTTACCGGGCGGAGGGGAAAGCTTTCTTT.

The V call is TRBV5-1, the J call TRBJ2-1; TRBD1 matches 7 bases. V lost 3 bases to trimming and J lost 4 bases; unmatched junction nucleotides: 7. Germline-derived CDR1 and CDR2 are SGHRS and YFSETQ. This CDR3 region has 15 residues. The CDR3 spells CASSSTGTVYNEQFF. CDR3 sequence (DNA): TGCGCCAGCAGCTCAACCGGGACAGTGTACAATGAGCAGTTCTTC.